The 23 T cell receptor beta chains in this list originate from one sample, sequenced in a study of cytomegalovirus exposure and HLA in healthy donors (dated by TCRdb to 2015 to 2018). The library was prepared using the immunoSEQ multiplex PCR assay. For the multiplex PCR, a mixture combining 60 forward primers for TCR Vbeta segments and 13 reverse primers for TCR Jbeta segments was used. TCRdb limited this immuneACCESS table to in-frame rearrangements with V and J called. A share of clones is missing; checked studies link under half to unresolved V genes, and the rest is unexplained. This sample has 150,000 to 200,000 clones in its table, and over 75% of those were observed once. The ten biggest clones cover about 5.7% of the sample. The sequencing input was PBMCs. The receptors here all came from a man aged 35 to 55 in good health and CMV-seropositive.

The gene calls are TRBV6-6 and TRBJ1-5; D gene ambiguous. This CDR3 is built from 15 residues. V was clipped by 6 bases and J by 0 bases, with 12 bases between them. Germline values: CDR1 MNHNY, CDR2 SVGAGI (reference sequence). The CDR3 nucleotides are TGTGCCAGCAGCCTAAGTCCCCGTAGCAATCAGCCCCAGCATTTT. Encoded protein: CASSLSPRSNQPQHF.

The CDR3 loop reads CASSLFRGYEQYF. The CDR3 DNA reads as TGCGCCAGCAGCTTGTTCAGGGGCTACGAGCAGTACTTC. The chain couples TRBV5-1 to TRBJ2-7, with D perhaps TRBD1 (6 bases). The germline V gene has CDR1 SGHRS and CDR2 YFSETQ. This CDR3 has 13 amino acids. Trimming left V 1 base short and J 3 bases short, with 8 bases between. Based on the CDR3 plus reference TRBV5-1 and TRBJ2-7, the full variable domain is KAGVTQTPRYLIKTRGQQVTLSCSPISGHRSVSWYQQTPGQGLQFLFEYFSETQRNKGNFPGRFSGRQFSNSRSEMNVSTLELGDSALYLCASSLFRGYEQYFGPGTRLTVT.

CDR3 coding DNA: TGCGCCAGCAGCCAACACTGGGGCACCCCACAAGAGACCCAGTACTTC. Translation: CASSQHWGTPQETQYF. V is TRBV4-1 and J is TRBJ2-5; weak D call: TRBD1 (5 bases). Germline assignment: CDR1 MGHRA and CDR2 YSYEKL. The CDR3 consists of 16 residues. Trimming shortened V by 2 bases and J by 2 bases, and 15 bases separated the two germline ends.

V and J are TRBV19 and TRBJ2-3; D is undetermined. Germline lookup yields CDR1 LNHDA and CDR2 SQIVND (reference sequence). Between the trimmed V and J ends, which lost 1 base and 5 bases, there was a span of 10 bases. The CDR3 spans 14 residues. The CDR3, as DNA: TGTGCCAGTAGTATAGGGTCGCCGGTAGATACGCAGTATTTT. Protein: CASSIGSPVDTQYF.

The V gene is TRBV5-6, the J gene TRBJ1-2, with 7 bases that match TRBD1. The CDR3 loop spans 14 amino acids. J was trimmed by 5 bases and V by 7 bases; bases with no gene match: 11. Germline V gene sequence: CDR1 SGHDT, CDR2 YYEEEE. The CDR3 nucleotides are TGTGCCAGCTTGCGGACAGGATTTTTTTATGGCTACACCTTC. Its translation: CASLRTGFFYGYTF.

Only a few counts were recorded for this clone. This chain uses TRBV5-1 with TRBJ2-3; D perhaps matches TRBD1 (8 bases). This CDR3 has 15 residues. V dropped 0 bases and J dropped 4 bases, with 12 bases sitting between them. CDR1 is SGHRS, CDR2 YFSETQ, per germline. CDR3 coding DNA: TGCGCCAGCAGCTTGGACAGGGGGGGGCCAGATACGCAGTATTTT. It translates to CASSLDRGGPDTQYF.

The CDR3 spells CASSLGGGRNTEAFF. In DNA, the CDR3 is TGTGCCAGCAGCTTAGGTGGGGGCCGGAACACTGAAGCTTTCTTT. J is TRBJ1-1 and V is TRBV7-8; TRBD1 might be the D (6 bases). V gave up 1 base and J gave up 1 base, with 10 bases separating them. Germline V gives CDR1 SGHVS, CDR2 FQNEAQ. The length of the CDR3 is 15 residues.

The V gene is TRBV19, the J gene TRBJ1-5; D gene ambiguous. The CDR3 length is 14 residues. The ends were cut back, 8 bases at V and 6 bases at J, with 17 bases in the middle. CDR1 and CDR2 (germline): LNHDA, SQIVND (reference sequence). CDR3 sequence reads: CASRTYETGQPQHF. As DNA, the CDR3 is TGTGCCAGTCGTACGTATGAAACGGGTCAGCCCCAGCATTTT.

This clone was found a few times. The rearrangement joins TRBV9 to TRBJ1-3; 9 bases match TRBD1. This CDR3 has 17 amino acids. Germline V gene data show CDR1 as SGDLS and CDR2 as YYNGEE. V gave up 7 bases and J gave up 3 bases; unmatched junction bases: 14. CDR3 nucleotide sequence: TGTGCCAGCGGCGGGGAGGGACAGGGATTGAGTGGAAACACCATATATTTT. It specifies CASGGEGQGLSGNTIYF.

This clone appeared a few times. The chain recombines TRBV2 with TRBJ2-2; 10 bases map to TRBD1. The CDR3 consists of 22 residues. CDR1 is SNHLY and CDR2 is FYNNEI in the germline V gene. V lost 0 bases to trimming and J lost 5 bases; unmatched junction nucleotides: 21. The CDR3 here is CASSEAPPDRGRAHSRTGELFF. In DNA form, the CDR3 reads TGTGCCAGCAGTGAAGCCCCACCCGACAGGGGGCGAGCCCATAGTCGGACCGGGGAGCTGTTTTTT. The whole variable domain, filled in from reference TRBV2 and TRBJ2-2, reads EPEVTQTPSHQVTQMGQEVILRCVPISNHLYFYWYRQILGQKVEFLVSFYNNEISEKSEIFDDQFSVERPDGSNFTLKIRSTKLEDSAMYFCASSEAPPDRGRAHSRTGELFFGEGSRLTVL.

V and J are TRBV30 and TRBJ2-5; D might be TRBD2 (5 bases). The CDR3 has 12 amino acids. Germline V gives CDR1 GTSNPN, CDR2 SVGIG (reference sequence). Trimming took 4 bases from V and 1 from J, leaving 7 bases between them. CDR3 sequence (DNA): TGTGCCTGGACCGGGGTCCAAGAGACCCAGTACTTC. It translates to CAWTGVQETQYF.

The rearrangement joins TRBV6-4 to TRBJ1-4; no clear D gene. V shed 2 bases and J shed 0 bases, with 7 bases lying between them. Germline V gene sequence: CDR1 MRHNA, CDR2 SNTAGT. The CDR3 is 15 residues long. Here the CDR3 reads CASSDTFSTNEKLFF. Written as DNA, the CDR3 is TGTGCCAGCAGTGACACATTCTCAACTAATGAAAAACTGTTTTTT.

The genes are TRBV30 and TRBJ1-5, with no clear D. This CDR3 has 13 residues. CDR1 and CDR2 (germline): GTSNPN, SVGIG (reference sequence). Trimming took off 4 bases at V and 3 bases at J, with 10 bases between the two ends. CDR3 DNA sequence: TGTGCCTGGACAACGGGGTTCAATCAGCCCCAGCATTTT. This translates into CAWTTGFNQPQHF.

V usage is TRBV7-8 and J usage is TRBJ2-7; TRBD2 agrees at 8 bases. Germline V CDR1 and CDR2: SGHVS, FQNEAQ. The CDR3 consists of 14 residues. V shed 4 bases, J shed 3 bases, and the junction held 5 bases outside the gene matches. Here the CDR3 reads CASSWQRGLYEQYF. The CDR3 DNA reads as TGTGCCAGCAGCTGGCAGCGGGGGCTCTACGAGCAGTACTTC.

The V and J genes are TRBV29-1 and TRBJ1-1; D not resolved. Germline V gene data show CDR1 as SQVTM and CDR2 as ANQGSEA. The CDR3 runs 20 residues. Trimming stripped 4 bases from V and 2 bases from J, with 32 bases between. The CDR3 sequence: CSVGLRLGVLTLTSNTEAFF. The CDR3 nucleotides read TGCAGCGTTGGACTACGACTCGGGGTACTAACTCTCACTTCTAACACTGAAGCTTTCTTT.

This clone has more than one count but fewer than ten. The rearrangement joins TRBV10-3 to TRBJ2-5; 10 nucleotides line up with TRBD1. The tail of the sequence fits TRBJ2-7 better, so the J call may be wrong. CDR3 length: 16 residues. Germline-derived CDR1 and CDR2 are ENHRY and SYGVKD. The CDR3 DNA follows: TGTGCCATCAGTGAACTGGGACAGGGGATAGGATACGAGCAGTACTTC. As protein: CAISELGQGIGYEQYF.

In DNA, the CDR3 is TGTGCCAGCAGTTACTCCGGGACACTTCAAGAGACCCAGTACTTC. Its translation is CASSYSGTLQETQYF. The chain joins TRBV6-5 to TRBJ2-5; maybe TRBD1 (6 bases). V was clipped by 0 bases and J by 2 bases, with 10 bases between them. This CDR3 comprises 15 residues. Germline CDR1 and CDR2: MNHEY and SVGAGI.

This clone was counted only a few times. The V gene is TRBV9, the J gene TRBJ2-5; the D gene is possibly TRBD1 (6 bases). This CDR3 is built from 14 residues. V was cut by 0 bases and J by 1 base, with 7 bases left in between. Germline CDR1 SGDLS, CDR2 YYNGEE. CDR3 DNA: TGTGCCAGCAGCGTAGCAGGGGCCCAAGAGACCCAGTACTTC. Protein: CASSVAGAQETQYF.

This clone was seen a handful of times. This chain connects TRBV9 to TRBJ2-7; TRBD1 might be the D (6 bases). CDR3 size: 14 residues. The germline gives CDR1 SGDLS, CDR2 YYNGEE. Trimming took 2 bases from V and 3 from J, leaving 12 bases between them. The CDR3 loop reads CASSVRTEHYEQYF. The CDR3 DNA is TGTGCCAGCAGCGTTAGGACAGAGCACTACGAGCAGTACTTC.

V gene TRBV27 combines with J gene TRBJ1-4; D ambiguous. Trimming removed 3 bases from V and 4 bases from J, with 15 bases in between. Germline CDR1 is MNHEY and CDR2 is SMNVEV (reference sequence). The length of the CDR3 is 16 residues. The CDR3 is CASSFGPPARNEKLFF. In DNA form, the CDR3 reads TGTGCCAGCAGTTTTGGGCCACCCGCACGTAATGAAAAACTGTTTTTT. The complete variable domain, with remaining parts taken from reference TRBV27 and TRBJ1-4, reads EAQVTQNPRYLITVTGKKLTVTCSQNMNHEYMSWYRQDPGLGLRQIYYSMNVEVTDKGDVPEGYKVSRKEKRNFPLILESPSPNQTSLYFCASSFGPPARNEKLFFGSGTQLSVL.

The J gene is TRBJ1-6, the V gene TRBV7-9, with a tentative D call TRBD1 (5 bases). Germline CDR1 SEHNR, CDR2 FQNEAQ (reference sequence). The CDR3 is made up of 15 amino acids. V was trimmed by 5 bases and J by 5 bases, leaving 13 bases between them. The CDR3 loop is CASSPGGSDNSPLHF. CDR3 nucleotide sequence: TGTGCCAGCAGCCCCGGGGGGTCCGATAATTCACCCCTCCACTTT.

This clone occurred a few times. This chain connects TRBV5-4 to TRBJ2-6, with D unclear. Germline values: CDR1 SGHNT, CDR2 YYREEE (reference sequence). The V end lost 4 bases, the J end lost 8 bases, and 10 bases lay between the germline ends. This CDR3 region has 13 residues. In DNA form, the CDR3 reads TGTGCCAGCAGCCCGAGCGCGACCAACGTCCTGACTTTC. Protein: CASSPSATNVLTF. Full variable domain (outside the CDR3, taken from reference TRBV5-4 and TRBJ2-6): ETGVTQSPTHLIKTRGQQVTLRCSSQSGHNTVSWYQQALGQGPQFIFQYYREEENGRGNFPPRFSGLQFPNYSSELNVNALELDDSALYLCASSPSATNVLTFGAGSRLTVL.

The rearrangement uses TRBV5-1 and TRBJ2-5; 7 bases match TRBD1. With V trimmed by 5 bases and J by 2 bases, 6 bases remained unmatched. Germline CDR1 is SGHRS and CDR2 is YFSETQ. This CDR3 is built from 14 residues. CDR3 nucleotide sequence: TGCGCCAGCAGTAAAGACAGGGCTCAAGAGACCCAGTACTTC. Its translation is CASSKDRAQETQYF.